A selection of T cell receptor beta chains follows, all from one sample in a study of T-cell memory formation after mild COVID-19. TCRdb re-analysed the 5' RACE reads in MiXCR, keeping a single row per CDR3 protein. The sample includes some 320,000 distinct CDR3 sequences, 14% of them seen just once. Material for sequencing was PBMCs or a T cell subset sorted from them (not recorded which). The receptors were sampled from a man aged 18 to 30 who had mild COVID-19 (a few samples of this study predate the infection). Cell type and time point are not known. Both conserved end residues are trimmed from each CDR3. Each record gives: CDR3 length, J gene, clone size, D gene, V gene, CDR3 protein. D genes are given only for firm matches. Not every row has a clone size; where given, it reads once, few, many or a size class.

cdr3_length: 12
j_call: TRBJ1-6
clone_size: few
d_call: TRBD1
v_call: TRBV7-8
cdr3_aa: ASSARQGRSPLH

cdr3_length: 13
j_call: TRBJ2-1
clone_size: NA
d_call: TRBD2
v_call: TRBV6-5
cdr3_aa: ASSFGTSGHNEQF

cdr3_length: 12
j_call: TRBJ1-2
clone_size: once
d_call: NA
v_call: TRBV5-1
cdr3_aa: ASSLESGTYGYT

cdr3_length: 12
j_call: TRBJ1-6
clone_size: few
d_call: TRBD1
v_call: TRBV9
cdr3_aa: ASSVEGGRSPLH

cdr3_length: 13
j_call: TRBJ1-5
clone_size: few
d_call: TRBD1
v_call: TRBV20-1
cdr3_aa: SARPPGTDNQPQH

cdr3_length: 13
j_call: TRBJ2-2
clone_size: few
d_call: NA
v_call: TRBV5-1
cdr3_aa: ASSLDTGNTGELF

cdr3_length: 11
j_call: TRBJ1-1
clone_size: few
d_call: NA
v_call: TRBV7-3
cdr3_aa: ASSLSVNTEAF

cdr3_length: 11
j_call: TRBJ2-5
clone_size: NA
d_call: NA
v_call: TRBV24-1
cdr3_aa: ATSGGSGETQY

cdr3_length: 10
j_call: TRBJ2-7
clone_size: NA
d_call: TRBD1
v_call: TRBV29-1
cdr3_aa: SAGTASYEQY

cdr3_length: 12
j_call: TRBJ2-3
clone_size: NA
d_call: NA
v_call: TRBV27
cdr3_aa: ASSLERVRDTQY

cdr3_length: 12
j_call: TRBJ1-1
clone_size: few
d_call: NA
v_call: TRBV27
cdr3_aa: ASSWAGMNTEAF

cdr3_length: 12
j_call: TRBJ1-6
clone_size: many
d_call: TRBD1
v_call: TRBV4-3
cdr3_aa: ASSSGTGYPPLH

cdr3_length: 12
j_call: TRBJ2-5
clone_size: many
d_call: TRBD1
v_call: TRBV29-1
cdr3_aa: SVTPTGAGETQY

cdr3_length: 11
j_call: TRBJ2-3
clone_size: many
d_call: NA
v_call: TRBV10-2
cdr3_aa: ASTSGGADTQY

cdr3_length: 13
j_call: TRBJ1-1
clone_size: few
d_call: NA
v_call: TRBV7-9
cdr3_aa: ASSRSSQGNTEAF

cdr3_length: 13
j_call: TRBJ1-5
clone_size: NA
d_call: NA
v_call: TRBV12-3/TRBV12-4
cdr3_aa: ASSLAWGGLQPQH

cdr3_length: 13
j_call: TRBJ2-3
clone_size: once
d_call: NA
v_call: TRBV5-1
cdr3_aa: ASSLLDYSTDTQY

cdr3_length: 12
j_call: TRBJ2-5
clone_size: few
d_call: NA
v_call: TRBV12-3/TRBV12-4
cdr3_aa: ASSLQGGQGTQY

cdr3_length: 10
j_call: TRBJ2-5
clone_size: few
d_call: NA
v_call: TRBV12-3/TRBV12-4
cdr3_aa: ASLEGRGTQY

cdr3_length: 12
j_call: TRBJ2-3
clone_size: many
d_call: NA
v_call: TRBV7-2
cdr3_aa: ASSFDSGLDTQY

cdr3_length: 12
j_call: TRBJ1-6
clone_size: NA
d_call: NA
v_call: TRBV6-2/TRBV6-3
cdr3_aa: ASSWGADNSPLH

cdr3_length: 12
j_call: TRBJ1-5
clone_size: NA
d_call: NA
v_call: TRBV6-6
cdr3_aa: ASSYGQLNQPQH

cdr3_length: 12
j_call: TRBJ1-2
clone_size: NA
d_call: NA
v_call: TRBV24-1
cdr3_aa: ATSGGHPFYGYT

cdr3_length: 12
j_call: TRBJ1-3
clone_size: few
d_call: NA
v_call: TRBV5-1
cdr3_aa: ASSQGTPGNTIY

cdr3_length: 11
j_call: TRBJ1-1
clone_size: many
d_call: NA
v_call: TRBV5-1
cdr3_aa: ASRSGARTEAF

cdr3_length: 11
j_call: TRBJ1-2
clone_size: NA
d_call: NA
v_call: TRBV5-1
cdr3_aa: ATSGAPNYGYT

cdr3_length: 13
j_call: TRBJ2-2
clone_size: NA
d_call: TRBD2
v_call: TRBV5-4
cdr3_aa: ASSRTSRNTGELF

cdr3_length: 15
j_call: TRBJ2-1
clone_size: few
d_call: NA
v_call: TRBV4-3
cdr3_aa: ASSQEGSGRIDNEQF

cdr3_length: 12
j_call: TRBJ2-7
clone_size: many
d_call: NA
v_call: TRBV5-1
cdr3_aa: ASSLSGYSYEQY

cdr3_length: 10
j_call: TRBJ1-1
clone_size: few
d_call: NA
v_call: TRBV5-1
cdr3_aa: ASSGGTAEAF

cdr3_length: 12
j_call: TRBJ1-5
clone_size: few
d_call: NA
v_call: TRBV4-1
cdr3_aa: ASSQGLGSQPQH

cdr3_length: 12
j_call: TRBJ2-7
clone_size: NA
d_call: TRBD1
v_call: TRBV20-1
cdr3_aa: SVKLEQGNYEQY

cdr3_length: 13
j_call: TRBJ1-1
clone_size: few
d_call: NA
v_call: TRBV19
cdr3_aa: ASSIVPTPGTEAF

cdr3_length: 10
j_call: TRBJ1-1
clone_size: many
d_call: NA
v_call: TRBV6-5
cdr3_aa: ASRRGATEAF

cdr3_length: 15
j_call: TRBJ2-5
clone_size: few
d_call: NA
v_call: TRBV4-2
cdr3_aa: ASSQYYGGPYQETQY

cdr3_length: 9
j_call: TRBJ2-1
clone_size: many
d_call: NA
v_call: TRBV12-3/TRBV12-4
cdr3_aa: ASSLIDEQF

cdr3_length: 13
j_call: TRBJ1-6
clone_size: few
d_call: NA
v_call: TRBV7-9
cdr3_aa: ASSSLGRYHSPLH

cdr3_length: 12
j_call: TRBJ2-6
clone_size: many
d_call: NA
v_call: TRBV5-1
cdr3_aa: ASSSRSGANVLT

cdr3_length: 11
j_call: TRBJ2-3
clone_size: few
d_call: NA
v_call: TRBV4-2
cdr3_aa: ASRTERTDTQY

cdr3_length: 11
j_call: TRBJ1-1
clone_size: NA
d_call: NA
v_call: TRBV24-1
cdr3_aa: ATSSHMNTEAF

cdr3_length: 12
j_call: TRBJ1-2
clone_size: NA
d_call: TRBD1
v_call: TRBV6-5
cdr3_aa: ASSYRWTGSGYT

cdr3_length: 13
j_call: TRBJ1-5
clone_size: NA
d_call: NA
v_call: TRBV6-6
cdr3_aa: ASSPHPLSNQPQH

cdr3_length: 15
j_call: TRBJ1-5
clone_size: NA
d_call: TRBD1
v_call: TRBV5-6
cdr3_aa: ASSTGQGGTVLSPQH

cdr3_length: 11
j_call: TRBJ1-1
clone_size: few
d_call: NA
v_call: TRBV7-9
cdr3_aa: ASSFQGYPEAF

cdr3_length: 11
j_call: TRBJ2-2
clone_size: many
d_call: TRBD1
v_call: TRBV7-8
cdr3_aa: ASSLRGPGELF

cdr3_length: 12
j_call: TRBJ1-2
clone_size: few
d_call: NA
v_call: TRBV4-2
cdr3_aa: ASSQATGDYGYT

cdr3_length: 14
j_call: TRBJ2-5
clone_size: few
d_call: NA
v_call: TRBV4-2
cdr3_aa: ASSQGSGGLQETQY

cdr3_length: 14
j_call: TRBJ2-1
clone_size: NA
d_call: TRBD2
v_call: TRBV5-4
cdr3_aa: ASSTRTSGGVNEQF